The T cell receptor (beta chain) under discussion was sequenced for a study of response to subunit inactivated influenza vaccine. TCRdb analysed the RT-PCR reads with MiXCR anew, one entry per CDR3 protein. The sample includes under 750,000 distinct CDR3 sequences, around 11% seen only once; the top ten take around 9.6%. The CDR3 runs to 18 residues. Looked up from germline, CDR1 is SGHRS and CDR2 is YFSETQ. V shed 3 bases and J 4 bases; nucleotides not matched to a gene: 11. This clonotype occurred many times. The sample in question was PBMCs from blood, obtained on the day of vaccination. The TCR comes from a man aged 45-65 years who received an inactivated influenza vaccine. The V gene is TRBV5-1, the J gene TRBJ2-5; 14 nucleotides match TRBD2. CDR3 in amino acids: CASSWKGLAGEPGETQYF. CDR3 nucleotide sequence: TGCGCCAGCAGCTGGAAGGGACTAGCGGGAGAGCCCGGAGAGACCCAGTACTTC.